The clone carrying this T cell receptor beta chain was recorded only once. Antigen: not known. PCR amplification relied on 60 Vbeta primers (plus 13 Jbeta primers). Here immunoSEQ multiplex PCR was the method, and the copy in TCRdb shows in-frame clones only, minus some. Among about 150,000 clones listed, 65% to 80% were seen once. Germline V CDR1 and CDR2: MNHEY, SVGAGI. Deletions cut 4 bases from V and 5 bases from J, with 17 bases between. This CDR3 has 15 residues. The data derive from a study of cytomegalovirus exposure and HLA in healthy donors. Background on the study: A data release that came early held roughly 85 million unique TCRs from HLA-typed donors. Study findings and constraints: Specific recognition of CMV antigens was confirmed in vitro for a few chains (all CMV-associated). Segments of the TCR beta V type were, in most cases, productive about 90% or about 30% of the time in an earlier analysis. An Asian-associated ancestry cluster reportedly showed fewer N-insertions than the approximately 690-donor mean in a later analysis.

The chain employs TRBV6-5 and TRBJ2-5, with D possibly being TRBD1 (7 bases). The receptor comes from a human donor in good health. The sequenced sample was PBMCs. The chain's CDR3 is CASSSRGVDRETQYF. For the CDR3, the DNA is TGTGCCAGCAGTTCCAGGGGGGTAGACCGGGAGACCCAGTACTTC.